The source of this TCR beta chain is a study of post-analysis software for immune sequencing data. For the study at large: The study covered relapsing-remitting, secondary progressive and progressive-relapsing courses of multiple sclerosis. Study observations and caveats: People with multiple sclerosis had a significantly lower normalized Chao1 diversity than controls did. When patients were compared with controls, 4 or 5 TRBV segments were more frequent, TRBV5-6, TRBV5-1 and TRBV20-1 among them.

The CDR3 runs to 15 residues. The germline V and J ends were trimmed by 4 bases and 4 bases, with 15 bases remaining between them. CDR1 and CDR2 from the germline V gene are SGHRS and YFSETQ. This clonotype showed up just a few times. Its antigen remains unidentified. TCR beta cDNA libraries had unique molecular identifiers. TCRdb redid the calling of the PCR reads with MiXCR, one entry per CDR3 protein. The sample lists about 200,000 distinct CDR3 sequences; 29% were seen once. The source of this sequence is a girl under 18 with multiple sclerosis. The specimen was blood. The rearrangement links TRBV5-1 to TRBJ2-1, with D tentatively TRBD1 (8 bases). CDR3 region: CASSPTGGVYNEQFF. Written as DNA, the CDR3 is TGCGCCAGCAGCCCCACAGGGGGGGTATACAATGAGCAGTTCTTC.